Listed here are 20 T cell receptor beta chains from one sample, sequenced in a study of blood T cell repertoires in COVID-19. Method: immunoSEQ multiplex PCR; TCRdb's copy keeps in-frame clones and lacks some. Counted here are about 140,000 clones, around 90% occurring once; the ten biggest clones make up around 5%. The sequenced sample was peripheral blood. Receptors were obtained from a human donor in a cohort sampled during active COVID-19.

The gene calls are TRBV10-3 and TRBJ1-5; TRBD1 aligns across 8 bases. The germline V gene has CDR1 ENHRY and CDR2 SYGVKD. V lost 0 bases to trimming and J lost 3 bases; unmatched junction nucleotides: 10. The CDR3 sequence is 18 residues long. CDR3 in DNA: TGTGCCATCAGTGAGTCGACAGGGGAAGGGAACGCCAATCAGCCCCAGCATTTT. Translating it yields CAISESTGEGNANQPQHF.

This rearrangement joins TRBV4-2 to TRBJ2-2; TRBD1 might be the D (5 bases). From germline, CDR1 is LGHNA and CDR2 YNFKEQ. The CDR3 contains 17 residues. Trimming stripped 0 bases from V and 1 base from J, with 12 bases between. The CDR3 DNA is TGTGCCAGCAGCCAAGATCCCAGGGCGGTGAACACCGGGGAGCTGTTTTTT. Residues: CASSQDPRAVNTGELFF.

CDR3 in DNA: TGTGCCAGCAGTGCCTCTTCCGGCGAGCAGTACTTC. It yields the protein CASSASSGEQYF. This chain uses TRBV28 with TRBJ2-7; D gene ambiguous. V lost 5 bases, J lost 6 bases, and 11 bases lay in between. In germline, CDR1 is MDHEN, CDR2 SYDVKM. CDR3 length: 12 amino acids.

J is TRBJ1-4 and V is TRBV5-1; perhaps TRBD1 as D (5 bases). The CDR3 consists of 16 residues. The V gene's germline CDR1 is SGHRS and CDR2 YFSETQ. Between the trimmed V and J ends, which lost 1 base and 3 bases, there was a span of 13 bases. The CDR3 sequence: CASSLRGQGPNEKLFF. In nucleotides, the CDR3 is TGCGCCAGCAGCTTGAGGGGCCAGGGTCCTAATGAAAAACTGTTTTTT.

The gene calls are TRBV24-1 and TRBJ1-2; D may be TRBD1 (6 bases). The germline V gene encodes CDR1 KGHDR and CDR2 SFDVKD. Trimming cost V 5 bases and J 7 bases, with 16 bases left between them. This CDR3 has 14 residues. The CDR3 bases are TGTGCCACCAGTGGCGGCGGGGGGCGGCGTGGCTACACCTTC. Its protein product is CATSGGGGRRGYTF.

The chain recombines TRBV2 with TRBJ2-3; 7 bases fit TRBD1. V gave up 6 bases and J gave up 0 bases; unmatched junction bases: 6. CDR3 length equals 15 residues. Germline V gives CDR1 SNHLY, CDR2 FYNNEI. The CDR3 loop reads CASSPGTASTDTQYF. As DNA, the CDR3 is TGTGCCAGCAGCCCCGGGACAGCCAGCACAGATACGCAGTATTTT.

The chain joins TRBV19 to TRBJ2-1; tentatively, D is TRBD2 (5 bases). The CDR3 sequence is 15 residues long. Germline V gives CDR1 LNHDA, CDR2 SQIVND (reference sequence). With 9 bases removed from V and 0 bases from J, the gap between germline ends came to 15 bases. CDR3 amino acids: CASGIASNSYNEQFF. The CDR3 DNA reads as TGTGCCAGCGGGATAGCGTCCAACTCCTACAATGAGCAGTTCTTC.

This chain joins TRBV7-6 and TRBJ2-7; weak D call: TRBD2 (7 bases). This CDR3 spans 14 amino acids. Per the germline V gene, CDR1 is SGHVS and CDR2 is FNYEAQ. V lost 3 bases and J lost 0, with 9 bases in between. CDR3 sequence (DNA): TGTGCCAGCAGCTTTAGGGGGGGCTCCTACGAGCAGTACTTC. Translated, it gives CASSFRGGSYEQYF.

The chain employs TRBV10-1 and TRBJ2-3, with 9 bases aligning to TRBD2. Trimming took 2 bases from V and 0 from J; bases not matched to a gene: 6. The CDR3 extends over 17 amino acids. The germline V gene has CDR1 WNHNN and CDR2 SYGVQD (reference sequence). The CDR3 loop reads CASSEGGGAPSTDTQYF. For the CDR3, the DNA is TGCGCCAGCAGTGAGGGCGGGGGGGCGCCCAGCACAGATACGCAGTATTTT.

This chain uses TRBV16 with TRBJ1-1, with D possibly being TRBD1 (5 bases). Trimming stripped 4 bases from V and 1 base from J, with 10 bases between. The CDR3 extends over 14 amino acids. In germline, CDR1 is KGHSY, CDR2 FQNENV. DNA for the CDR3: TGTGCCAGCAGCCGGTCAACAGGGAACACTGAAGCTTTCTTT. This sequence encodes CASSRSTGNTEAFF.

CDR3 sequence (DNA): TGTGCCAGCAGATCCGGGACAGGGAATTACGAGCAGTACTTC. Encoded protein: CASRSGTGNYEQYF. The chain employs TRBV2 and TRBJ2-7; the match to TRBD1 covers 9 bases. J was trimmed by 4 bases and V by 6 bases; bases with no gene match: 7. Germline values: CDR1 SNHLY, CDR2 FYNNEI. The CDR3 sequence is 14 residues long.

CDR3 in DNA: TGTGCCCCAAAGGGGGCGATCCCCATGAAAAAACTGTTTTTT. Amino acids: CAPKGAIPMKKLFF. The chain uses TRBV21-1 and TRBJ1-4; the table gives TRBD1 as D, unverified against the DNA. TRBV21-1 is designated a pseudogene. CDR3 length: 14 residues.

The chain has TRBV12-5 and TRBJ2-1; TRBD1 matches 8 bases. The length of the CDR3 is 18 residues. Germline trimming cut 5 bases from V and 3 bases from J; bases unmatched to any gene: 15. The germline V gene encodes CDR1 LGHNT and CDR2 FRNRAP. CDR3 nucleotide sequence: TGTGCTAGTGGTCGGTGGACAGGGATCAAAAACCACTACAATGAGCAGTTCTTC. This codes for CASGRWTGIKNHYNEQFF.

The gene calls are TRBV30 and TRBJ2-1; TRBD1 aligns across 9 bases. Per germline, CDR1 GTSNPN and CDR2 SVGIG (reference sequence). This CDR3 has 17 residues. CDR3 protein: CGGRIGQGRSSYNEQFF. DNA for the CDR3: TGTGGGGGAAGGATTGGACAGGGGAGAAGCTCCTACAATGAGCAGTTCTTC.

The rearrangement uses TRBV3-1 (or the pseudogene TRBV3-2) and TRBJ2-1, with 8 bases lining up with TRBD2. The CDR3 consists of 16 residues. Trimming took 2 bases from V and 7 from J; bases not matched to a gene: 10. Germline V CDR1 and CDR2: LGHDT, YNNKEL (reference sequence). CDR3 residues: CASSQPPGGAINEQFF. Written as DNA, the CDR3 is TGTGCCAGCAGCCAACCCCCCGGGGGGGCCATAAATGAGCAGTTCTTC.

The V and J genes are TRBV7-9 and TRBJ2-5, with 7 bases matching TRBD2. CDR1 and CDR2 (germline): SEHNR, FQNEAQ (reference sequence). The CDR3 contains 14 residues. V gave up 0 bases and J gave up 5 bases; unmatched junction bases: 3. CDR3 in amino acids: CASSLAGGAETQYF. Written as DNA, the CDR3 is TGTGCCAGCAGCTTAGCGGGAGGGGCGGAGACCCAGTACTTC.

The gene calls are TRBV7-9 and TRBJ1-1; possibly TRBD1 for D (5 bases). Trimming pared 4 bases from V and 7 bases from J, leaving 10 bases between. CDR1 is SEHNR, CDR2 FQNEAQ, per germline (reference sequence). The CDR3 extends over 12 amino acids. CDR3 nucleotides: TGTGCCAGCAGCTCTCAGGGATTTGAAGCTTTCTTT. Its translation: CASSSQGFEAFF.

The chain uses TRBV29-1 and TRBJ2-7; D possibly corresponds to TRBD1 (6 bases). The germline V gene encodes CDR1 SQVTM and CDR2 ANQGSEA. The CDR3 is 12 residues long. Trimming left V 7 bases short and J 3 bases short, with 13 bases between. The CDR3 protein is CSARGSSYEQYF. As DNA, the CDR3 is TGCAGCGCGAGGGGGAGTAGCTACGAGCAGTACTTC.

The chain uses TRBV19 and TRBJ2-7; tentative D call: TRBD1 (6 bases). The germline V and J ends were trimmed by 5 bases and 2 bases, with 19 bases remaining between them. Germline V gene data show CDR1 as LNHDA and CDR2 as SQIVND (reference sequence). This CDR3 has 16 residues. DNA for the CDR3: TGTGCCAGTAGTTCTATGGCGACAGGCGTTACCTACGAGCAGTACTTC. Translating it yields CASSSMATGVTYEQYF.

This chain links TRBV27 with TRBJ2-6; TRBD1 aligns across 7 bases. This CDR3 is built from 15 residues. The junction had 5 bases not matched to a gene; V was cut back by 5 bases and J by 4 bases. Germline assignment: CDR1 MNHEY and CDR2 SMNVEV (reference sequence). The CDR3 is CASSPGTAGANVLTF. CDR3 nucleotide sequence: TGTGCCAGCAGTCCCGGGACAGCCGGGGCCAACGTCCTGACTTTC.